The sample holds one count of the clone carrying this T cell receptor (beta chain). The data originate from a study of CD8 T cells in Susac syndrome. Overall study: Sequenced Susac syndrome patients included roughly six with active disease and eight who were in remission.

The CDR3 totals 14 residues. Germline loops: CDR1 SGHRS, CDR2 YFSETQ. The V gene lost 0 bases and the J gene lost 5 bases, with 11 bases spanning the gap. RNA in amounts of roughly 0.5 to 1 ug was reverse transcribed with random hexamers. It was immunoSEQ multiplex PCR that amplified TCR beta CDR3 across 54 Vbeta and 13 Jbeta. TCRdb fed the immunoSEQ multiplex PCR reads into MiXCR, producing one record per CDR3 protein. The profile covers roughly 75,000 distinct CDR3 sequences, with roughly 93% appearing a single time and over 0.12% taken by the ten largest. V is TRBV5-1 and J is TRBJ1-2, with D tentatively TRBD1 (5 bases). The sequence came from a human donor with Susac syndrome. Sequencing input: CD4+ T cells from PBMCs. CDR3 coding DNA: TGCGCCAGCAGCTTGGAGCCAGGGCCATATGGCTACACCTTC. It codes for CASSLEPGPYGYTF.